The source of this T cell receptor beta chain is a study of control samples from healthy donors and cancer patients. TCRdb keeps only in-frame clones here, not all; method: immunoSEQ multiplex PCR. The profile covers roughly 190,000 clones, with about 90% appearing a single time and less than 2% taken by the ten largest. This CDR3 is 14 amino acids long. V gave up 3 bases and J gave up 3 bases, with 11 bases separating them. In germline, CDR1 is LNHDA, CDR2 SQIVND (reference sequence). This chain links TRBV19 with TRBJ1-2; D is perhaps TRBD1 (6 bases). Sequencing was performed on blood. The sequence was obtained from a man aged 25-45 years in good health. CDR3 residues: CASSMDSLHYGYTF. CDR3 bases: TGTGCCAGTAGTATGGACAGCCTCCACTATGGCTACACCTTC.